A single sample is the source of the 13 T cell receptor beta chains below, sequenced in a study of blood T cell repertoires in COVID-19. The method was immunoSEQ multiplex PCR; TCRdb's version includes in-frame clones alone and lacks a portion of them. The profile covers 230,000 or so clones, with around 75% appearing a single time and around 5% taken by the ten largest. The sample taken for sequencing was peripheral blood. The source is a human donor in a cohort sampled during active COVID-19.

The V gene is TRBV6-2 or TRBV6-3, the J gene TRBJ1-2; the D is unclear. Trimming removed 2 bases from V and 1 base from J, with 5 bases in between. CDR3 length: 13 amino acids. In germline, CDR1 is MNHEY, CDR2 SVGEGT. This CDR3 reads CASSYDINYGYTF. The CDR3 DNA follows: TGTGCCAGCAGTTACGACATTAACTATGGCTACACCTTC.

V and J are TRBV7-2 and TRBJ2-7; no definite D call. The germline CDR1 and CDR2 sequences are SGHTA and FQGNSA. This CDR3 is 16 amino acids long. Trimming pared 7 bases from V and 0 bases from J, leaving 19 bases between. CDR3 nucleotides: TGTGCCAGCACCGTAATCTCGGTGAGTGGCTCCTACGAGCAGTACTTC. Translation gives CASTVISVSGSYEQYF.

This sequence joins TRBV24-1 and TRBJ2-5, with D possibly being TRBD1 (6 bases). The CDR3 extends over 16 amino acids. Per the germline V gene, CDR1 is KGHDR and CDR2 is SFDVKD. Deletions cut 4 bases from V and 4 bases from J, with 18 bases between. In DNA, the CDR3 is TGTGCCACCAGTGACCCCTCAGGGGAATTCCGAGAGACCCAGTACTTC. Protein: CATSDPSGEFRETQYF.

The chain carries TRBV29-1 and TRBJ1-2; D possibly corresponds to TRBD1 (6 bases). The CDR3 spans 13 residues. Germline V lookup: CDR1 SQVTM, CDR2 ANQGSEA. Trimming took 6 bases from V and 4 from J, leaving 15 bases between them. DNA of the CDR3: TGCAGCGTGACCCGGGACATCCCCTATGGCTACACCTTC. As protein: CSVTRDIPYGYTF.

The V and J genes are TRBV3-1 (or the pseudogene TRBV3-2) and TRBJ2-1; D might be TRBD1 (5 bases). The V and J ends lost 1 base and 9 bases respectively, with 10 bases between them. The CDR3 contains 13 residues. CDR1 LGHDT and CDR2 YNNKEL come from the germline V gene (reference sequence). CDR3 sequence (DNA): TGTGCCAGCAGCCAAGTGGACATCAGTGAGCAGTTCTTC. Its translation is CASSQVDISEQFF.

This clone was found many times. This chain connects TRBV6-5 to TRBJ2-7, with D possibly TRBD2 on 6 matching bases. V lost 8 bases, J lost 6 bases, and 11 bases lay in between. The CDR3 totals 11 residues. Germline V gene data show CDR1 as MNHEY and CDR2 as SVGAGI. CDR3 amino acids: CASGRGPEQYF. The CDR3 nucleotides are TGTGCCAGCGGGCGGGGCCCCGAGCAGTACTTC.

The CDR3 nucleotides are TGTGCCTGGTCCGAACTAGCGGGAGACGTGGATACGCAGTATTTT. It codes for CAWSELAGDVDTQYF. The gene calls are TRBV30 and TRBJ2-3; 11 nucleotides align to TRBD2. The CDR3 has 15 residues. Germline trimming cut 5 bases from V and 6 bases from J; bases unmatched to any gene: 10. Germline V gene sequence: CDR1 GTSNPN, CDR2 SVGIG (reference sequence). The variable domain in full, completed from reference TRBV30 and TRBJ2-3, reads SQTIHQWPATLVQPVGSPLSLECTVEGTSNPNLYWYRQAAGRGLQLLFYSVGIGQISSEVPQNLSASRPQDRQFILSSKKLLLSDSGFYLCAWSELAGDVDTQYFGPGTRLTVL.

The chain links TRBV27 to TRBJ2-3; TRBD1 matches at 12 bases. The V gene's germline CDR1 is MNHEY and CDR2 SMNVEV (reference sequence). This CDR3 region has 18 residues. The junction had 12 bases not matched to a gene; V was cut back by 2 bases and J by 6 bases. The CDR3 loop reads CASSLEGTGGPGMDTQYF. The CDR3 nucleotides read TGTGCCAGCAGTTTAGAGGGGACAGGGGGCCCTGGTATGGATACGCAGTATTTT.

This CDR3 is CASSSAGTGHTDTQYF. Written as DNA, the CDR3 is TGTGCCAGCAGTTCAGCCGGGACAGGGCACACAGATACGCAGTATTTT. The rearrangement uses TRBV28 and TRBJ2-3; 9 nucleotides agree with TRBD1. The CDR3 sequence is 16 residues long. V lost 4 bases and J lost 2; bases outside the gene matches: 7. The germline V gene encodes CDR1 MDHEN and CDR2 SYDVKM. Full variable domain (outside the CDR3, taken from reference TRBV28 and TRBJ2-3): DVKVTQSSRYLVKRTGEKVFLECVQDMDHENMFWYRQDPGLGLRLIYFSYDVKMKEKGDIPEGYSVSREKKERFSLILESASTNQTSMYLCASSSAGTGHTDTQYFGPGTRLTVL.

The J gene is TRBJ2-3, the V gene TRBV29-1; 7 nucleotides match TRBD1. Germline assignment: CDR1 SQVTM and CDR2 ANQGSEA. The length of the CDR3 is 17 residues. With V trimmed by 6 bases and J by 0 bases, 15 bases remained unmatched. The CDR3 sequence: CSVPVTGPDSSTDTQYF. DNA of the CDR3: TGCAGCGTGCCCGTGACAGGGCCCGATTCTAGCACAGATACGCAGTATTTT.

V and J are TRBV9 and TRBJ1-3; D gene ambiguous. Looked up from germline, CDR1 is SGDLS and CDR2 is YYNGEE. V lost 3 bases, J lost 1 base, and 8 bases lay in between. This CDR3 has 14 residues. This CDR3 is CASSAGESGNTIYF. For the CDR3, the DNA is TGTGCCAGCAGCGCCGGGGAATCTGGAAACACCATATATTTT.

V is TRBV4-1 and J is TRBJ2-1; TRBD2 is a possible D gene (5 bases). CDR3 length equals 12 residues. CDR1 MGHRA and CDR2 YSYEKL come from the germline V gene. V lost 2 bases and J lost 8, with 7 bases in between. The CDR3 region is CASSQRADEQFF. CDR3 bases: TGCGCCAGCAGCCAAAGAGCGGATGAGCAGTTCTTC.

This chain uses TRBV4-3 with TRBJ2-3; D possibly corresponds to TRBD1 (5 bases). Deletions cut 0 bases from V and 3 bases from J, with 10 bases between. The CDR3 extends over 15 amino acids. Germline V gene lookup returns CDR1 LGHNA and CDR2 YSLEER. CDR3 protein: CASSQDRVSTDTQYF. The CDR3 DNA reads TGCGCCAGCAGCCAAGACAGGGTTTCGACAGATACGCAGTATTTT.